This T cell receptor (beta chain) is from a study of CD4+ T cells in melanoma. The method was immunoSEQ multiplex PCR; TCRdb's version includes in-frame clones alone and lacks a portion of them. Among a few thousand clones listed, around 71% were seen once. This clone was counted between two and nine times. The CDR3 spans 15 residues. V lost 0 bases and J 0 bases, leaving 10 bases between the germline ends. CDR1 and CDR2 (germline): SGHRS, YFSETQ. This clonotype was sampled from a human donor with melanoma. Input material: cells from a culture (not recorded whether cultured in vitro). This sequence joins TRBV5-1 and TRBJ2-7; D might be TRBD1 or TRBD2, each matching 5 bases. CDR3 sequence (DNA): TGCGCCAGCAGCTTGGAAGGGACGACCTCCTACGAGCAGTACTTC. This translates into CASSLEGTTSYEQYF.